This T cell receptor beta chain was sequenced for a study of cytomegalovirus exposure and HLA in healthy donors. The CDR3 loop spans 14 amino acids. Germline loops: CDR1 SEHNR, CDR2 FQNEAQ (reference sequence). Trimming cost V 9 bases and J 5 bases; bases outside gene matches: 8. PCR was performed using 60 Vbeta and 13 Jbeta primers. The data were produced by immunoSEQ multiplex PCR, yet TCRdb's version contains in-frame clones alone and is incomplete. This sample has 160,000 or so clones, with approximately 80% found just once. The clonotype originates from a woman aged 45-65 years in good health and CMV-seronegative. The sequenced sample consisted of PBMCs. The V and J genes are TRBV7-9 and TRBJ2-7; TRBD2 agrees at 12 bases. CDR3 in DNA: TGTGCCAGTCAGACTAGCGGGAGTTTTGACGAGCAGTACTTC. Its translation: CASQTSGSFDEQYF.